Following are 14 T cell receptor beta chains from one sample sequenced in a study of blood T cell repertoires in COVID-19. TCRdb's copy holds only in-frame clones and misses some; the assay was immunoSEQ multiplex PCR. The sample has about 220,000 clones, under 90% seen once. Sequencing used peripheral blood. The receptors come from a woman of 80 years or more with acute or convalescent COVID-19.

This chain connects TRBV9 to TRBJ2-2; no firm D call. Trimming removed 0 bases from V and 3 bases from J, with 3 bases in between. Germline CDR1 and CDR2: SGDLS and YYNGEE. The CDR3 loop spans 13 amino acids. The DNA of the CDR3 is TGTGCCAGCAGCGTAGTCGACACCGGGGAGCTGTTTTTT. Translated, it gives CASSVVDTGELFF.

The CDR3 bases are TGCGCCAGCAGCCAAGATGAGCAGGGCAGGGCCAACACTGAAGCTTTCTTT. It is translated as CASSQDEQGRANTEAFF. The chain uses TRBV4-1 and TRBJ1-1; tentative D call: TRBD1 (5 bases). V was trimmed by 0 bases and J by 2 bases, leaving 16 bases between them. The CDR3 is made up of 17 amino acids. Germline V CDR1 and CDR2: MGHRA, YSYEKL.

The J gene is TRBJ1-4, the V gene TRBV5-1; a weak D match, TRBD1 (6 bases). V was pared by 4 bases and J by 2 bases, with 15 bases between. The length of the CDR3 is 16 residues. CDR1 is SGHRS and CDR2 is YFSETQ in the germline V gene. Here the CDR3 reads CASSLQGGGTNEKLFF. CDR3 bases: TGCGCCAGCAGCCTACAGGGTGGCGGGACTAATGAAAAACTGTTTTTT.

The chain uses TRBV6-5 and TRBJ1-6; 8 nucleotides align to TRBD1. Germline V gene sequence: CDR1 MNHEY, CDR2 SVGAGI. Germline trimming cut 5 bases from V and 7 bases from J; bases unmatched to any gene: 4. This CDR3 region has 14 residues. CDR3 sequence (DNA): TGTGCCAGCAGTCGGGACAGGAGAAATTCACCCCTCCACTTT. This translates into CASSRDRRNSPLHF.

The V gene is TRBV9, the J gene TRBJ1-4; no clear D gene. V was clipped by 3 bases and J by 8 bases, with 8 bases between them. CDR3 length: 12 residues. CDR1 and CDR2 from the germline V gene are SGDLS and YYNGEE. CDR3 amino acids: CASSAGGEKLFF. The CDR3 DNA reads TGTGCCAGCAGCGCCGGAGGGGAAAAACTGTTTTTT.

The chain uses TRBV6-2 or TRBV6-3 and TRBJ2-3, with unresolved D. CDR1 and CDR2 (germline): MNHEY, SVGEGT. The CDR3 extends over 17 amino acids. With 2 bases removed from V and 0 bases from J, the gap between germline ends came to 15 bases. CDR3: CASSYLRLSLSTDTQYF. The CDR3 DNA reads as TGTGCCAGCAGTTACCTCCGACTGTCTTTGAGCACAGATACGCAGTATTTT.

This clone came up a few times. For the CDR3, the DNA is TGTGCCAGCATCACCAGGGAGGGGGCTAACTATGGCTACACCTTC. Translating it yields CASITREGANYGYTF. The genes are TRBV6-5 and TRBJ1-2; a possible D gene is TRBD1 (6 bases). There are 15 residues in the CDR3. CDR1 MNHEY and CDR2 SVGAGI come from the germline V gene. V lost 7 bases and J lost 0, with 15 bases in between.

The CDR3 is CASSQVGGGGNEKLFF. In DNA form, the CDR3 reads TGCGCCAGCAGCCAAGTTGGGGGCGGGGGTAATGAAAAACTGTTTTTT. This sequence joins TRBV4-3 and TRBJ1-4, with a possible D match to TRBD1 (6 bases). Germline CDR1 reads LGHNA; CDR2 reads YSLEER. The V gene lost 1 base and the J gene lost 4 bases, with 13 bases spanning the gap. This CDR3 spans 16 amino acids.

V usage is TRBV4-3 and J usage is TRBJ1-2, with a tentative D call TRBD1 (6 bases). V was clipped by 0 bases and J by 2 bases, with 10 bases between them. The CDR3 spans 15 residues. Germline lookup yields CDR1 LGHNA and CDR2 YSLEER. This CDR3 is CASSQDGQGNYGYTF. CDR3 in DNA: TGCGCCAGCAGCCAAGATGGCCAGGGGAACTATGGCTACACCTTC.

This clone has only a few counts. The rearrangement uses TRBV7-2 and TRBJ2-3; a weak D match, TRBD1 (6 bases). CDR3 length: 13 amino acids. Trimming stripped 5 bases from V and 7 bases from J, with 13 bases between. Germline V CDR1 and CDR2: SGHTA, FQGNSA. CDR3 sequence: CASSIQQGYTQYF. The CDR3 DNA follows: TGTGCCAGCAGCATTCAACAGGGATATACGCAGTATTTT.

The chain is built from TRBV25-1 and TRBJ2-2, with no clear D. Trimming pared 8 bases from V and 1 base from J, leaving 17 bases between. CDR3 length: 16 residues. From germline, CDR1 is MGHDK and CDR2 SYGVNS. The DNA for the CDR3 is TGTGCCAGCCGTCCTCGAGTCCTTGGGAACACCGGGGAGCTGTTTTTT. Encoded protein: CASRPRVLGNTGELFF.

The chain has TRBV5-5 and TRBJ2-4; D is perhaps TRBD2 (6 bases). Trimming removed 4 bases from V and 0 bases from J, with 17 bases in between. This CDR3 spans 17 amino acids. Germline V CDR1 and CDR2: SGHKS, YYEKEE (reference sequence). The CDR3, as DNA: TGTGCCAGCAGCGACGCGGCAGGGAGGATAGCCAAAAACATTCAGTACTTC. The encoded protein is CASSDAAGRIAKNIQYF.

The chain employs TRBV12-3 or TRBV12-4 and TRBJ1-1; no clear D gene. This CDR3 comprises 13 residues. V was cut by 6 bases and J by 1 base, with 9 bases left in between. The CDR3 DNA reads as TGTGCCAGCAGAAACCGGGGGAACACTGAAGCTTTCTTT. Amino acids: CASRNRGNTEAFF.

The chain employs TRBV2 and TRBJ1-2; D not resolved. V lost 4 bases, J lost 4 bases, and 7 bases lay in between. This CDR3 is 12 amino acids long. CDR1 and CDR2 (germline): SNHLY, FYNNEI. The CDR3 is CASSAYSYGYTF. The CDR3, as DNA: TGTGCCAGCAGTGCTTACAGCTATGGCTACACCTTC.